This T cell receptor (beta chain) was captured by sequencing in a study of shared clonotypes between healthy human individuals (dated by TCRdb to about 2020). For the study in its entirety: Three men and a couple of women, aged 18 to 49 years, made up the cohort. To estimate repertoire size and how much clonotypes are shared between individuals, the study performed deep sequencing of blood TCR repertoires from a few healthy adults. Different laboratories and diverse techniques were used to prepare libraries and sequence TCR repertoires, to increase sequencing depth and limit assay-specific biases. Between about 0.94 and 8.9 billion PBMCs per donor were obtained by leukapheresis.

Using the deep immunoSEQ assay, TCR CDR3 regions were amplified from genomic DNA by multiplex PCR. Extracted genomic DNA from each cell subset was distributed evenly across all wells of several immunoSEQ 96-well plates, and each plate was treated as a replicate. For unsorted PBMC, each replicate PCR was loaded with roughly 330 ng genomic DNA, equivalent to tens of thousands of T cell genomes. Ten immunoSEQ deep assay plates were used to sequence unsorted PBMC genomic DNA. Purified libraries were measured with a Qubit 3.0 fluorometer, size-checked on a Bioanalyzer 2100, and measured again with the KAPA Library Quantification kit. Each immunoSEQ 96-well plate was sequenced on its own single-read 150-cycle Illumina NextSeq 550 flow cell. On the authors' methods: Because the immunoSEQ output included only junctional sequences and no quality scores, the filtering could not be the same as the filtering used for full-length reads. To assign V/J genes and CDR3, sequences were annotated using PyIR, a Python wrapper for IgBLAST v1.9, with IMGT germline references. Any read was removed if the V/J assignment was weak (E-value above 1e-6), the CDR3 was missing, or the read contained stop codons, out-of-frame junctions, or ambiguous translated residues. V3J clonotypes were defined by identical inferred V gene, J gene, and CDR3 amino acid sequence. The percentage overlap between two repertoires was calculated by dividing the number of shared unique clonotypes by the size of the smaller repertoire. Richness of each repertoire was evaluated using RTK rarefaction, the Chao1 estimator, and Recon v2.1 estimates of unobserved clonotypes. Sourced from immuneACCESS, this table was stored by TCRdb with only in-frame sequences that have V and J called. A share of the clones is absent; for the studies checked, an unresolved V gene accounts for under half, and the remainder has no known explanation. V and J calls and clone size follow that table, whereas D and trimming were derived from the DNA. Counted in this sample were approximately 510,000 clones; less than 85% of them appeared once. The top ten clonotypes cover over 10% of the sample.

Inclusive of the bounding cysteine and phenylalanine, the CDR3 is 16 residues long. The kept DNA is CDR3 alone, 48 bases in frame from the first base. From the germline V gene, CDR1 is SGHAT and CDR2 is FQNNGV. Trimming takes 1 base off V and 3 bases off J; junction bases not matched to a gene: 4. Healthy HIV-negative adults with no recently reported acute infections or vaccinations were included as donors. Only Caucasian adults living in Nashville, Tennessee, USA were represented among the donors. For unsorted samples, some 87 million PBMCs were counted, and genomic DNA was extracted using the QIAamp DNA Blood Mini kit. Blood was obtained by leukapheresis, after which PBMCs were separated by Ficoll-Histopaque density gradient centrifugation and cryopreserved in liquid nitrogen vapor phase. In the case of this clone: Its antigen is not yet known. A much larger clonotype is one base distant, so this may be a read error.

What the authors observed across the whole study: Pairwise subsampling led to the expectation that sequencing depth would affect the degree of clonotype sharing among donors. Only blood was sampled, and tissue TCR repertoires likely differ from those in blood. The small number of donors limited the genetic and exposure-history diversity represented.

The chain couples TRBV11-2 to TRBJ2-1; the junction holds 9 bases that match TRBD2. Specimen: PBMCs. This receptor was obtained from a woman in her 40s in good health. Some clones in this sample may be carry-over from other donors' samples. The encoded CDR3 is CASSLGGSGSYNEQFF. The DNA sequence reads TGTGCCAGCAGCTTAGGGGGTAGCGGGAGCTACAATGAGCAGTTCTTC. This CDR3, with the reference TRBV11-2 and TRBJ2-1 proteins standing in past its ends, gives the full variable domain EAGVAQSPRYKIIEKRQSVAFWCNPISGHATLYWYQQILGQGPKLLIQFQNNGVVDDSQLPKDRFSAERLKGVDSTLKIQPAKLEDSAVYLCASSLGGSGSYNEQFFGPGTRLTVL.